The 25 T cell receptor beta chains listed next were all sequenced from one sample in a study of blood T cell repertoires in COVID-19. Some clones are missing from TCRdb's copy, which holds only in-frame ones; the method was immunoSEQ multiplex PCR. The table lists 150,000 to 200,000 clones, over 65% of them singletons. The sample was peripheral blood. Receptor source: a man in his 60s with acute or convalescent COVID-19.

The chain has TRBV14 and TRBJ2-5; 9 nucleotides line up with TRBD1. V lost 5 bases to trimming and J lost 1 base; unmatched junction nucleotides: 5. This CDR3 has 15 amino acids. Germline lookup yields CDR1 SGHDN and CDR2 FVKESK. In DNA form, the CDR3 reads TGTGCCAGCAGCTTGACAGGGGGTTCCCAAGAGACCCAGTACTTC. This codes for CASSLTGGSQETQYF.

The chain's CDR3 is CASSQDRVAGIRDTQYF. CDR3 DNA sequence: TGCGCCAGCAGCCAAGATCGGGTAGCGGGGATTCGAGATACGCAGTATTTT. J is TRBJ2-3 and V is TRBV4-3, with 8 bases that match TRBD2. The CDR3 loop spans 17 amino acids. V was pared by 0 bases and J by 5 bases, with 10 bases of the junction left unmatched. Per germline, CDR1 LGHNA and CDR2 YSLEER.

The CDR3 bases are TGTGCCAGCAGTTTATCACAGATCGGAAGCCAGCCCCAGCATTTT. As protein: CASSLSQIGSQPQHF. The chain employs TRBV27 and TRBJ1-5; D gene uncertain. Germline assignment: CDR1 MNHEY and CDR2 SMNVEV (reference sequence). The V and J ends lost 0 bases and 7 bases respectively, with 13 bases between them. This CDR3 contains 15 residues.

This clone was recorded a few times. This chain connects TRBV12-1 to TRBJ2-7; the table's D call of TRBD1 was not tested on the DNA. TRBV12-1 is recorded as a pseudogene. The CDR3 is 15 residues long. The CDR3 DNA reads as TGTGCCAGCAGCTTGGACAGGGGCCTCCCCTACGAGCAGTACTTC. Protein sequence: CASSLDRGLPYEQYF.

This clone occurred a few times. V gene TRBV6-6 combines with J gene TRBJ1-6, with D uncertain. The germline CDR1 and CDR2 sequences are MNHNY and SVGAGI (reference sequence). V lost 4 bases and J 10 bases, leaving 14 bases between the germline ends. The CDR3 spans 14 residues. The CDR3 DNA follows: TGTGCCAGCAGTTCTAGGGCTGGGGAGTCACCCCTCCACTTT. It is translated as CASSSRAGESPLHF.

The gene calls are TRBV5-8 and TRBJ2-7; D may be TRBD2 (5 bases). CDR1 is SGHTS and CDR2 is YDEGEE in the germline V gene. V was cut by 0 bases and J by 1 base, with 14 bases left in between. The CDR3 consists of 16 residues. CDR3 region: CASSLGGLTISYEQYF. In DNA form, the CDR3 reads TGTGCCAGCAGCTTGGGAGGACTGACGATTTCCTACGAGCAGTACTTC.

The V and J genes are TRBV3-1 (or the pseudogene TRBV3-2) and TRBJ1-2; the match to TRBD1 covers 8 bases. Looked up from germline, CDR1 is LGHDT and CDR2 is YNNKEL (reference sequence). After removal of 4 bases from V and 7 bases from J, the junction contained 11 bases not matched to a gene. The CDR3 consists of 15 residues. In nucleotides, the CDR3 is TGTGCCAGCAGCCCCTTTCAGGGGGCTGGGGGTGGCTACACCTTC. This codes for CASSPFQGAGGGYTF.

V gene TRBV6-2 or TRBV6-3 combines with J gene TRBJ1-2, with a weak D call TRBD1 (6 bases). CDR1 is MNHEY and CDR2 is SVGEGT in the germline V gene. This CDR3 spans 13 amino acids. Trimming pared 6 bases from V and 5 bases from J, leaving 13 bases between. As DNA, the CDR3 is TGTGCCAGCAGCCTCCCACAGGGATATGGCTACACCTTC. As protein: CASSLPQGYGYTF.

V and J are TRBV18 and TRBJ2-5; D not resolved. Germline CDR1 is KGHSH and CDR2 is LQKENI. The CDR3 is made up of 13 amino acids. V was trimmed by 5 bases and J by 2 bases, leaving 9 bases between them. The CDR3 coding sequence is TGTGCCAGCTCAGAGCAGGTTCAAGAGACCCAGTACTTC. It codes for CASSEQVQETQYF. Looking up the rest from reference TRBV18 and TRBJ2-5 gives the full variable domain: NAGVMQNPRHLVRRRGQEARLRCSPMKGHSHVYWYRQLPEEGLKFMVYLQKENIIDESGMPKERFSAEFPKEGPSILRIQQVVRGDSAAYFCASSEQVQETQYFGPGTRLLVL.

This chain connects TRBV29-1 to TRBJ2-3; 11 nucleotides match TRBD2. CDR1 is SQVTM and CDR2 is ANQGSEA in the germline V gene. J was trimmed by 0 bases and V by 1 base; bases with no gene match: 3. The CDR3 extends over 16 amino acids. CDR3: CSVEGGTSGSTDTQYF. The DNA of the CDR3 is TGCAGCGTTGAAGGAGGGACTAGCGGAAGCACAGATACGCAGTATTTT.

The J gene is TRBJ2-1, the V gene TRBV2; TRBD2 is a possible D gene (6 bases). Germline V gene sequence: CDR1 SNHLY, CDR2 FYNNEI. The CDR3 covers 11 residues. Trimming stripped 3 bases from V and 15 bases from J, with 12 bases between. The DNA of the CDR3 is TGTGCCAGCAGTGAGGAGGGCCTAGTGTTCTTC. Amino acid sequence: CASSEEGLVFF.

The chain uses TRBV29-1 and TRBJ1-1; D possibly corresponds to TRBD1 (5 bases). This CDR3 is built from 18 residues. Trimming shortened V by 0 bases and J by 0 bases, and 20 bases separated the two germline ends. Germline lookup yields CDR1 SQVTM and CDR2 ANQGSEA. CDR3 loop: CSVEDRGGGTTMNTEAFF. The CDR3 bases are TGCAGCGTTGAAGATCGCGGTGGAGGGACGACGATGAACACTGAAGCTTTCTTT.

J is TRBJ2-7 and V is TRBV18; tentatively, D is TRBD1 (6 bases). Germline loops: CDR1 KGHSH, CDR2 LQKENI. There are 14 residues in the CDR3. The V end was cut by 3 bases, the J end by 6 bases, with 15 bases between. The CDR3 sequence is CASSPTTGQFEQYF. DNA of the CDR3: TGTGCCAGCTCACCCACGACAGGCCAGTTCGAGCAGTACTTC. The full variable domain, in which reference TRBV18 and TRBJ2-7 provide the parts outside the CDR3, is NAGVMQNPRHLVRRRGQEARLRCSPMKGHSHVYWYRQLPEEGLKFMVYLQKENIIDESGMPKERFSAEFPKEGPSILRIQQVVRGDSAAYFCASSPTTGQFEQYFGPGTRLTVT.

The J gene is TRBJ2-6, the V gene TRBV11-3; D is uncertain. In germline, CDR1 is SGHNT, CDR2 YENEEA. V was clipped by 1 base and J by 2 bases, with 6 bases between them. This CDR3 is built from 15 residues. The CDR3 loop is CASSLGAAGANVLTF. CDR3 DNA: TGTGCCAGCAGCTTAGGAGCTGCTGGGGCCAACGTCCTGACTTTC.

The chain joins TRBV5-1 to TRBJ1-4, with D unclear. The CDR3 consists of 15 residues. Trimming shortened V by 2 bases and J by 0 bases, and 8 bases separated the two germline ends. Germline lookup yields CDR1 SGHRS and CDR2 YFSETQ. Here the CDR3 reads CASSLNIPTNEKLFF. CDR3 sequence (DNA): TGCGCCAGCAGCTTAAACATTCCAACTAATGAAAAACTGTTTTTT.

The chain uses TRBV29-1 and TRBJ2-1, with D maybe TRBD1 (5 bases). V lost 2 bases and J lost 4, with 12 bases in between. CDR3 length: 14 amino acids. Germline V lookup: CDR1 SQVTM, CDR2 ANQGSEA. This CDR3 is CSVETGKKYNEQFF. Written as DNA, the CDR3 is TGCAGCGTTGAAACAGGCAAAAAATACAATGAGCAGTTCTTC.

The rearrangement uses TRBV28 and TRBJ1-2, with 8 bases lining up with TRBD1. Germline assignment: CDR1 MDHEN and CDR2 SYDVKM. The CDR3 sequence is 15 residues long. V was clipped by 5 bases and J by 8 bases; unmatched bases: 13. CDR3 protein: CASSLGQGSILGYTF. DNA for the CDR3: TGTGCCAGCAGTCTTGGACAGGGTAGCATCTTAGGCTACACCTTC.

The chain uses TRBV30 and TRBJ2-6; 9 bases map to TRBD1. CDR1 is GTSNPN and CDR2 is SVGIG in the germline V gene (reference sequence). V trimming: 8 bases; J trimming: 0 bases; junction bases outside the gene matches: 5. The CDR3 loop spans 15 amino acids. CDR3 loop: CAIGGQGSGANVLTF. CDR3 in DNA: TGTGCCATAGGGGGACAGGGCTCTGGGGCCAACGTCCTGACTTTC.

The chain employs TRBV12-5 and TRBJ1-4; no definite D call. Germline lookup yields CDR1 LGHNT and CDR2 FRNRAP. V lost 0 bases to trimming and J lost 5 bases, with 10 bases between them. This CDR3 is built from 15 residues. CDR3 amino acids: CASGLVEVGNEKLFF. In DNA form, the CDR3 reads TGTGCTAGTGGTTTGGTTGAGGTTGGGAATGAAAAACTGTTTTTT.

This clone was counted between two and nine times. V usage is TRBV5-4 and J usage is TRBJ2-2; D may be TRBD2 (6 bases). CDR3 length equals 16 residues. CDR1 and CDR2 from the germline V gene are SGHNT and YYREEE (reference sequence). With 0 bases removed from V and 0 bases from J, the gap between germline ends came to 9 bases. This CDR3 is CASSLDGGANTGELFF. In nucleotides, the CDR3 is TGTGCCAGCAGCTTGGACGGGGGAGCGAACACCGGGGAGCTGTTTTTT.

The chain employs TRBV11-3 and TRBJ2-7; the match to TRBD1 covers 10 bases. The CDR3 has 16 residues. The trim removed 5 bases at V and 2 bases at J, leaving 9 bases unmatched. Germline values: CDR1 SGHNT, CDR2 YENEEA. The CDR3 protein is CASSLTSGTGAYEQYF. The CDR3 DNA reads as TGTGCCAGCAGCCTAACGTCCGGGACAGGGGCCTACGAGCAGTACTTC. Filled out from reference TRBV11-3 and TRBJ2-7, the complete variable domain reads EAGVVQSPRYKIIEKKQPVAFWCNPISGHNTLYWYLQNLGQGPELLIRYENEEAVDDSQLPKDRFSAERLKGVDSTLKIQPAELGDSAVYLCASSLTSGTGAYEQYFGPGTRLTVT.

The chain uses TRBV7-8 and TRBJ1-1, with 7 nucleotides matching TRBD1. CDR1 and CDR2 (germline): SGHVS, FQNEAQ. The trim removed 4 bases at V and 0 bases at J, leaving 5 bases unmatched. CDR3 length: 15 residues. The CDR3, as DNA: TGTGCCAGCAGCTGGGACAGAGGTATGAACACTGAAGCTTTCTTT. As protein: CASSWDRGMNTEAFF.

In DNA form, the CDR3 reads TGTGCCAGCAGCCAAGAGAGGGGGTCTAGCGGGGGTTTGTTAGAGACCCAGTACTTC. Amino acid sequence: CASSQERGSSGGLLETQYF. This chain links TRBV3-1 (or the pseudogene TRBV3-2) with TRBJ2-5; 10 bases fit TRBD2. The germline gives CDR1 LGHDT, CDR2 YNNKEL (reference sequence). The CDR3 consists of 19 residues. V was pared by 0 bases and J by 4 bases, with 14 bases of the junction left unmatched.

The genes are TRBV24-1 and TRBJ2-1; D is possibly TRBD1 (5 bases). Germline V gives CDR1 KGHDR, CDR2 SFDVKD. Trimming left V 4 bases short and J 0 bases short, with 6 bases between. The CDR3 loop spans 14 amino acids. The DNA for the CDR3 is TGTGCCACCAGTGACAGGGTCTCCTACAATGAGCAGTTCTTC. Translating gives CATSDRVSYNEQFF.

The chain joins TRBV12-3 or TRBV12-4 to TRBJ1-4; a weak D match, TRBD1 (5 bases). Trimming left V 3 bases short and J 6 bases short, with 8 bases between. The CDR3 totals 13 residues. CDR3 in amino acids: CASSLKGYEKLFF. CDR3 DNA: TGTGCCAGCAGTTTGAAGGGGTATGAAAAACTGTTTTTT.